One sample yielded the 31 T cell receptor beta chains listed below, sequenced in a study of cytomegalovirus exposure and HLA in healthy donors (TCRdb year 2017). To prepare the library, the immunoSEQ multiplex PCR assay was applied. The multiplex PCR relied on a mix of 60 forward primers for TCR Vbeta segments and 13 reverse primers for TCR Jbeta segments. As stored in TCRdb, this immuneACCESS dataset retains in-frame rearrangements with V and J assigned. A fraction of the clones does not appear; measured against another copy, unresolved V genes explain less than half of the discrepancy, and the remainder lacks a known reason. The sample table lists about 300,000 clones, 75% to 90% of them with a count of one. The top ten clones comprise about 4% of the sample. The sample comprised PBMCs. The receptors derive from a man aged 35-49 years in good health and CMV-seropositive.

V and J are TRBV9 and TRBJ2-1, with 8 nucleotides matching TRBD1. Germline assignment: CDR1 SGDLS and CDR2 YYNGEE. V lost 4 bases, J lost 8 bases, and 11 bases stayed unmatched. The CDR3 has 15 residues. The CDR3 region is CASSPFGQGWHEQFF. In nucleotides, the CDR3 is TGTGCCAGCAGCCCTTTTGGACAGGGTTGGCATGAGCAGTTCTTC.

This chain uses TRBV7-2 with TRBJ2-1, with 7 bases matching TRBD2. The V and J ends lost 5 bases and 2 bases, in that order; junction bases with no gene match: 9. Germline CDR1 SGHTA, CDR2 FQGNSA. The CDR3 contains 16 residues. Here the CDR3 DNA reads TGTGCCAGCAGCATCATCGAGCGGGACCCCTACAATGAGCAGTTCTTC. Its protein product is CASSIIERDPYNEQFF.

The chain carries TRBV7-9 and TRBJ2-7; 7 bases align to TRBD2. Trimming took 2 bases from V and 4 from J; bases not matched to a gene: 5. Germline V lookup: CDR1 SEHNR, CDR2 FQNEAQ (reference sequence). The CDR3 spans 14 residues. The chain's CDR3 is CASSLIGRGYEQYF. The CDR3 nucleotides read TGTGCCAGCAGCTTAATAGGGAGGGGATACGAGCAGTACTTC.

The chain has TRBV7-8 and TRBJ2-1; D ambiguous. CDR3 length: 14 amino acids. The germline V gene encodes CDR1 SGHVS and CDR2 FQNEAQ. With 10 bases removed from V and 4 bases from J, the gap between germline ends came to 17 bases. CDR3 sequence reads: CATSSLGRYNEQFF. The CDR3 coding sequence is TGTGCCACCTCCTCGCTGGGCCGATACAATGAGCAGTTCTTC.

The CDR3: CASSFGWTGSYNEQFF. The CDR3 DNA is TGTGCCAGCAGCTTCGGGTGGACAGGAAGCTACAATGAGCAGTTCTTC. The chain couples TRBV7-9 to TRBJ2-1; TRBD1 aligns across 7 bases. J was trimmed by 3 bases and V by 3 bases; bases with no gene match: 8. The CDR3 consists of 16 residues. CDR1 SEHNR and CDR2 FQNEAQ come from the germline V gene (reference sequence).

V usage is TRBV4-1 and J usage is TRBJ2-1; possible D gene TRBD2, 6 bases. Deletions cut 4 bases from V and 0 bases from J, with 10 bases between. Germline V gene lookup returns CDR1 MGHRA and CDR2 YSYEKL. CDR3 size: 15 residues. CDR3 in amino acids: CASSRGGASYNEQFF. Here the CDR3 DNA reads TGCGCCAGCAGCCGTGGAGGGGCCTCCTACAATGAGCAGTTCTTC.

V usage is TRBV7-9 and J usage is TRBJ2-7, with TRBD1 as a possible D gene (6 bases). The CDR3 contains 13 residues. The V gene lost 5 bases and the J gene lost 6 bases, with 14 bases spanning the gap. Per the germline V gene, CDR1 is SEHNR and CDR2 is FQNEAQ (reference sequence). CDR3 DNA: TGTGCCAGCAGCGCCTCCACAGGGATCGAGCAGTACTTC. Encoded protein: CASSASTGIEQYF.

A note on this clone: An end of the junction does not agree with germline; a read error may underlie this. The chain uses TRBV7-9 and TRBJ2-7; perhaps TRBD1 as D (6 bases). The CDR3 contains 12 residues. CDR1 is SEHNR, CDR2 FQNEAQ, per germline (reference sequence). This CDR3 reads CSSSPQGGEQYF. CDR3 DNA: TGTTCCAGCAGCCCCCAAGGGGGAGAGCAGTACTTC.

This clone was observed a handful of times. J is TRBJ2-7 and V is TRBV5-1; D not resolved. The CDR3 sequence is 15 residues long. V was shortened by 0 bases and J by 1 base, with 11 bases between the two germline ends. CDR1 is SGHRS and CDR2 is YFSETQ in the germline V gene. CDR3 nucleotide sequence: TGCGCCAGCAGCTTGGCGCCAGGAATTTCCTACGAGCAGTACTTC. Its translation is CASSLAPGISYEQYF. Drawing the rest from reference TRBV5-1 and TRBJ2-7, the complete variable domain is KAGVTQTPRYLIKTRGQQVTLSCSPISGHRSVSWYQQTPGQGLQFLFEYFSETQRNKGNFPGRFSGRQFSNSRSEMNVSTLELGDSALYLCASSLAPGISYEQYFGPGTRLTVT.

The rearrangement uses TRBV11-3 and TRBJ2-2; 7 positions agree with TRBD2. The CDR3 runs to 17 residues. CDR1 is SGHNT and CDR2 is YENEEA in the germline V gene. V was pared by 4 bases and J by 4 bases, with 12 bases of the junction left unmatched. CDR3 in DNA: TGTGCCAGCAGCTCACTTAGAGCTAGCGGCGGCACCGGGGAGCTGTTTTTT. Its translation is CASSSLRASGGTGELFF.

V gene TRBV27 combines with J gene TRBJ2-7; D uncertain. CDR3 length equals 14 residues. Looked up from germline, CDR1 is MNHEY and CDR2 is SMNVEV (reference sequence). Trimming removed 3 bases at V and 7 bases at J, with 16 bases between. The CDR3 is CASSFYPPPWEQYF. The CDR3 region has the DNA TGTGCCAGCAGTTTCTACCCCCCGCCTTGGGAGCAGTACTTC.

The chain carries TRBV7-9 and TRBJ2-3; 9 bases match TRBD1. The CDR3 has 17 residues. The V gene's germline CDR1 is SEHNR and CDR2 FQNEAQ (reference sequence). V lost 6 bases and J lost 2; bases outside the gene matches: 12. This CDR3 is CASRELQGAIATDTQYF. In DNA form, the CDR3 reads TGTGCCAGCAGGGAGCTACAGGGGGCCATCGCCACAGATACGCAGTATTTT.

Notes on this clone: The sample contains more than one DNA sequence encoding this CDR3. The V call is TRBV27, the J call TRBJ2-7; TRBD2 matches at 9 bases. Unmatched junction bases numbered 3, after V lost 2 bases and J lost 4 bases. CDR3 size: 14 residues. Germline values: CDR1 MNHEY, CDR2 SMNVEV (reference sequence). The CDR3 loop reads CASSLRREGYEQYF. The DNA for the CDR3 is TGTGCCAGCAGTTTAAGGCGGGAGGGGTACGAGCAGTACTTC.

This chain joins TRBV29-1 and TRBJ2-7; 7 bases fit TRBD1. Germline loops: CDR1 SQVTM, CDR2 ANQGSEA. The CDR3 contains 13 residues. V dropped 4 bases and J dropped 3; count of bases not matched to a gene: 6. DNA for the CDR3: TGCAGCGTTGTACAGGGGTATAACTACGAGCAGTACTTC. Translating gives CSVVQGYNYEQYF.

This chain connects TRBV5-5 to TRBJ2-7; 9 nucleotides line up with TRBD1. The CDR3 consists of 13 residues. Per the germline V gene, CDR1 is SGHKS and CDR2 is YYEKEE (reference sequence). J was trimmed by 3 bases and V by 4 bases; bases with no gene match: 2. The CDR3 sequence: CASSLDRGYEQYF. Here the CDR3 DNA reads TGTGCCAGCAGCCTGGACAGGGGCTACGAGCAGTACTTC.

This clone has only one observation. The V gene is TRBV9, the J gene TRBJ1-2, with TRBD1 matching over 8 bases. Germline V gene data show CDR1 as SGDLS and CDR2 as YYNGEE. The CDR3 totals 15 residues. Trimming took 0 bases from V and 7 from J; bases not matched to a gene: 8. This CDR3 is CASSVGGGQGGGYTF. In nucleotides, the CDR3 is TGTGCCAGCAGCGTAGGGGGCGGACAGGGAGGTGGCTACACCTTC.

The CDR3: CASSAGTGLFGLMNTEAFF. CDR3 nucleotide sequence: TGTGCCAGCAGTGCCGGGACAGGGCTATTCGGGCTAATGAACACTGAAGCTTTCTTT. The chain joins TRBV28 to TRBJ1-1; 9 positions match TRBD1. The CDR3 loop spans 19 amino acids. Germline loops: CDR1 MDHEN, CDR2 SYDVKM. J gave up 0 bases and V 5 bases, and 16 bases lay outside the gene matches.

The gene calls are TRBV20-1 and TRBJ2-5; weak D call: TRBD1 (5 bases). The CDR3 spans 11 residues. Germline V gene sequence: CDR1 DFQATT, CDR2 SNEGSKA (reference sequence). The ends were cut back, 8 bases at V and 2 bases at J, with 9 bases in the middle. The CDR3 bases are TGCAGTTTGGGGCGGCAAGAGACCCAGTACTTC. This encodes CSLGRQETQYF.

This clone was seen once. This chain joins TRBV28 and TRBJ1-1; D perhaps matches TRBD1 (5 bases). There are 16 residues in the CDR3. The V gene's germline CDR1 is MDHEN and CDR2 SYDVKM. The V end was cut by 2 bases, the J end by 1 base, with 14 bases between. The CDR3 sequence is CASSLPRGKGNTEAFF. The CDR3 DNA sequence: TGTGCCAGCAGTTTACCCCGGGGGAAAGGGAACACTGAAGCTTTCTTT.

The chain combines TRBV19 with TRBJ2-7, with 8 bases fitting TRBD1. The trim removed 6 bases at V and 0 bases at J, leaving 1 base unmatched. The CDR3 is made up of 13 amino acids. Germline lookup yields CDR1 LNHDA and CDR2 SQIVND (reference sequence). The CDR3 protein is CASRQGGSYEQYF. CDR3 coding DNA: TGTGCCAGTAGACAGGGGGGCTCCTACGAGCAGTACTTC.

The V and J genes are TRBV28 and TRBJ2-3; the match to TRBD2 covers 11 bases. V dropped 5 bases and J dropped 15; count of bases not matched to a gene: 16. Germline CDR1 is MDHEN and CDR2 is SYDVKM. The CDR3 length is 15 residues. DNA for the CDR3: TGTGCCAGCAGTACCCAGACTCCGGGACTAGCGGAGAGCTATTTT. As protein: CASSTQTPGLAESYF.

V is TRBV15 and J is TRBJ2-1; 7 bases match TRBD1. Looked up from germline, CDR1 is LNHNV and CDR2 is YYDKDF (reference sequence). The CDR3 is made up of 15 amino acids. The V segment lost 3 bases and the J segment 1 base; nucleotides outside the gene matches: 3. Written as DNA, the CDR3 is TGTGCCACCAGCAGGTACAGGGGTTCCTACAATGAGCAGTTCTTC. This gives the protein CATSRYRGSYNEQFF.

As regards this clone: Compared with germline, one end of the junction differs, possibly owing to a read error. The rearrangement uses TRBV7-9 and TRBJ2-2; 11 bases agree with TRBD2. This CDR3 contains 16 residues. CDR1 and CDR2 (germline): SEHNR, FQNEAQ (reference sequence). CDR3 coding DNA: TGTTCCAGCACCGCGACTAGCGGGACGAACACCGGGGAGCTGTTTTTT. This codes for CSSTATSGTNTGELFF.

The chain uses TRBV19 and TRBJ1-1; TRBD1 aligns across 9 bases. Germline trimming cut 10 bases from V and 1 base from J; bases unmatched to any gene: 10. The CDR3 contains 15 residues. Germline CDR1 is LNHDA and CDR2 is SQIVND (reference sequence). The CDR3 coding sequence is TGTGCCACCATATGGGCGGACAGGGGGAACACTGAAGCTTTCTTT. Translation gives CATIWADRGNTEAFF.

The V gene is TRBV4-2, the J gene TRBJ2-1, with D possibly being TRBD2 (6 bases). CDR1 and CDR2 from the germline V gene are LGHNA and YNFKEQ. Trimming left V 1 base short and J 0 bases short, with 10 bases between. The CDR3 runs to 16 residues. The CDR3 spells CASSQGPGSSYNEQFF. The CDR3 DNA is TGTGCCAGCAGCCAAGGCCCCGGGAGCTCCTACAATGAGCAGTTCTTC.

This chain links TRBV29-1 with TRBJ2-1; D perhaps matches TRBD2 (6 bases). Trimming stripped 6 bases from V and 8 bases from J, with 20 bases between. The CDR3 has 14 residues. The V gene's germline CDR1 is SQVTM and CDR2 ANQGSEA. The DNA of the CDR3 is TGCAGCGTGGCACGGGACTCGCAGTTCCATGAGCAGTTCTTC. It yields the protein CSVARDSQFHEQFF.

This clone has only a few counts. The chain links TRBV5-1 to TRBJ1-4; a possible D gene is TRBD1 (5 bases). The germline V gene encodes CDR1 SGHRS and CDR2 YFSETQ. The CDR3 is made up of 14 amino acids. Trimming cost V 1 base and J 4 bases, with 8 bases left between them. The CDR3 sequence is CASSLSGNNEKLFF. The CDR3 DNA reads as TGCGCCAGCAGCTTGTCAGGGAATAATGAAAAACTGTTTTTT. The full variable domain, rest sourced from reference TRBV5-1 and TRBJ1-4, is KAGVTQTPRYLIKTRGQQVTLSCSPISGHRSVSWYQQTPGQGLQFLFEYFSETQRNKGNFPGRFSGRQFSNSRSEMNVSTLELGDSALYLCASSLSGNNEKLFFGSGTQLSVL.

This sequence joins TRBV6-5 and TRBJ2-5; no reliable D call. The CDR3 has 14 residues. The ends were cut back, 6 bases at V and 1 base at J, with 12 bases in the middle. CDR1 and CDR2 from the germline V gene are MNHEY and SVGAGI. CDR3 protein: CASRRRQSQETQYF. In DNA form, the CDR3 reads TGTGCCAGCAGACGCCGACAATCCCAAGAGACCCAGTACTTC.

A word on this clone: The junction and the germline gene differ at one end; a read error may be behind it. The CDR3 sequence is CASSPGGDLKTEAFF. CDR3 DNA: TGTGCCAGCAGTCCAGGGGGCGACTTGAAAACTGAAGCTTTCTTT. The rearrangement uses TRBV28 and TRBJ1-1; 8 bases match TRBD1. The CDR3 has 15 residues. The V gene's germline CDR1 is MDHEN and CDR2 SYDVKM.

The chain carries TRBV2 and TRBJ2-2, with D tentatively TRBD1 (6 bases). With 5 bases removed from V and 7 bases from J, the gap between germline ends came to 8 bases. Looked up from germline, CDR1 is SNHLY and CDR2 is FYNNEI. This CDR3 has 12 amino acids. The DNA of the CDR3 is TGTGCCAGCAGTACAGGGATCGGGGAGCTGTTTTTT. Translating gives CASSTGIGELFF.

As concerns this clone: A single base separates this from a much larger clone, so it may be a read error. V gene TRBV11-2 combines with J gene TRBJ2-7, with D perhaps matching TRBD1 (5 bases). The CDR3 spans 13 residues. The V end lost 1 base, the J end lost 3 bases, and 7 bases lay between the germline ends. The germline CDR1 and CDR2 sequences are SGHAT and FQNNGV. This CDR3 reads CASSLGQRYEQYF. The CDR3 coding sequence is TGTGCCAGCAGCTTAGGACAGCGCTACGAGCAGTACTTC.